This TCR beta chain was observed in a study of T-cell memory formation after mild COVID-19. Study observations and caveats: Memory from before infection featured some responding clones, which suggests cross-reactive memory joined.

This CDR3 spans 15 amino acids. Trimming cost V 4 bases and J 2 bases, with 16 bases left between them. CDR1 SGHNT and CDR2 YYREEE come from the germline V gene (reference sequence). With regard to this clonotype: Its matching antigen is unknown.

From 5'RACE with constant-segment primers came TCR alpha and TCR beta cDNA libraries that carried sample barcodes and UMIs. TCRdb re-called the 5' RACE reads with MiXCR, one entry per CDR3 protein. The top ten hold over 20% of the sample, which has nearly 350,000 distinct CDR3 sequences, 10% to 15% seen once. The sequencing sample was made of PBMCs or a T cell subset sorted from them (not recorded which). The sequence derives from a man younger than 35 who had mild COVID-19 (a few samples of this study predate the infection). Cell type and time point are not known. This chain joins TRBV5-4 and TRBJ2-7; either TRBD1 or TRBD2 may fit D (5 bases each). CDR3 sequence reads: CASSLSGAAPYEQYF. The CDR3 nucleotides read TGTGCCAGCAGCCTCTCCGGGGCGGCCCCCTACGAGCAGTACTTC.